One sample yielded the 17 T cell receptor beta chains listed below, sequenced in a study of control samples from healthy donors and cancer patients. Using immunoSEQ multiplex PCR, the repertoire was profiled, and TCRdb retains in-frame clones only, with some absent. The table records 95,000 to 110,000 clones, around 89% of them present only once. Sequencing used PBMCs. The receptor source for this set is a man between 60 and 75 years old with lung cancer.

The chain links TRBV10-1 to TRBJ2-2; 10 nucleotides agree with TRBD2. The CDR3 runs 16 residues. Germline V lookup: CDR1 WNHNN, CDR2 SYGVQD (reference sequence). The trim removed 3 bases at V and 4 bases at J, leaving 5 bases unmatched. CDR3 in DNA: TGCGCCAGCAGTGATAGCGGGGGGTCCCCCACCGGGGAGCTGTTTTTT. Its translation is CASSDSGGSPTGELFF.

This rearrangement joins TRBV5-1 to TRBJ2-7; no clear D. The CDR3 spans 17 residues. Looked up from germline, CDR1 is SGHRS and CDR2 is YFSETQ. V gave up 3 bases and J gave up 0 bases, with 19 bases separating them. CDR3 DNA sequence: TGCGCCAGCAGCTATCAATCGGTAGGATCTATCTCCTACGAGCAGTACTTC. Translating gives CASSYQSVGSISYEQYF.

V gene TRBV12-3 or TRBV12-4 combines with J gene TRBJ2-1; the D is unclear. V lost 5 bases and J 2 bases, leaving 7 bases between the germline ends. This CDR3 has 13 amino acids. The chain's CDR3 is CASSPGTYNEQFF. The CDR3 DNA reads as TGTGCCAGCAGTCCTGGGACCTACAATGAGCAGTTCTTC.

This clone was observed a single time. The rearrangement links TRBV10-2 to TRBJ2-1; 11 nucleotides agree with TRBD2. V shed 4 bases, J shed 3 bases, and the junction held 5 bases outside the gene matches. Per the germline V gene, CDR1 is WSHSY and CDR2 is SAAADI. The CDR3 spans 16 residues. The CDR3 loop is CASSVLAGGLYNEQFF. The CDR3 DNA follows: TGCGCCAGCAGTGTGCTAGCGGGGGGCCTCTACAATGAGCAGTTCTTC.

The V and J genes are TRBV9 and TRBJ1-1; the D is unclear. The V gene's germline CDR1 is SGDLS and CDR2 YYNGEE. Trimming stripped 7 bases from V and 3 bases from J, with 7 bases between. The CDR3 length is 11 residues. In DNA form, the CDR3 reads TGTGCCAGCGGAGGAGACACTGAAGCTTTCTTT. This encodes CASGGDTEAFF.

V usage is TRBV18 and J usage is TRBJ2-7; weak D call: TRBD1 (6 bases). Per germline, CDR1 KGHSH and CDR2 LQKENI. The CDR3 contains 12 residues. With 5 bases removed from V and 5 bases from J, the gap between germline ends came to 10 bases. The CDR3 DNA reads TGTGCCAGCTCAGACAACAGGGACGAGCAGTACTTC. Amino acids: CASSDNRDEQYF.

The chain has TRBV12-5 and TRBJ2-5, with no clear D. CDR3 length: 13 residues. The V gene's germline CDR1 is LGHNT and CDR2 FRNRAP. V was trimmed by 7 bases and J by 0 bases, leaving 9 bases between them. The CDR3 DNA is TGTGCTAGTGCCAGGTGGAACCAAGAGACCCAGTACTTC. Its translation is CASARWNQETQYF.

This clone was seen only a few times. The chain carries TRBV7-2 and TRBJ1-2; possible D gene TRBD1, 5 bases. CDR1 and CDR2 from the germline V gene are SGHTA and FQGNSA. This CDR3 spans 17 amino acids. The V end lost 1 base, the J end lost 3 bases, and 18 bases lay between the germline ends. The CDR3 region is CASSLGGGTERYYGYTF. CDR3 nucleotides: TGTGCCAGCAGCTTAGGGGGAGGGACGGAGCGATACTATGGCTACACCTTC.

The rearrangement joins TRBV6-4 to TRBJ1-1; D gene unclear. Germline-derived CDR1 and CDR2 are MRHNA and SNTAGT. The V and J ends lost 6 bases and 8 bases respectively, with 16 bases between them. The CDR3 is 13 residues long. The CDR3 coding sequence is TGTGCCAGCAGACCGGGTCTTAGTGGAGAAGCTTTCTTT. Translation gives CASRPGLSGEAFF.

The chain links TRBV10-1 to TRBJ1-1, with D possibly matching TRBD1 (6 bases). Trimming pared 8 bases from V and 1 base from J, leaving 20 bases between. This CDR3 is built from 16 residues. Germline CDR1 is WNHNN and CDR2 is SYGVQD (reference sequence). The DNA of the CDR3 is TGCGCCAGCGAGAGTTCATTGGGACAATCGAACACTGAAGCTTTCTTT. It specifies CASESSLGQSNTEAFF.

The chain recombines TRBV7-8 with TRBJ1-6; TRBD1 might be the D (6 bases). Germline loops: CDR1 SGHVS, CDR2 FQNEAQ. The CDR3 sequence is 14 residues long. Trimming left V 3 bases short and J 5 bases short, with 8 bases between. In DNA, the CDR3 is TGTGCCAGCAGCTTTGGACAGAATAATTCACCCCTCCACTTT. It is translated as CASSFGQNNSPLHF.

This clone was seen just once. The chain's CDR3 is CASSEGEVPTNEKLFF. DNA of the CDR3: TGTGCCAGCAGTGAAGGGGAGGTCCCAACTAATGAAAAACTGTTTTTT. The genes are TRBV6-1 and TRBJ1-4; D unresolved. Trimming left V 1 base short and J 0 bases short, with 9 bases between. From germline, CDR1 is MNHNS and CDR2 SASEGT. The length of the CDR3 is 16 residues.

The J gene is TRBJ2-7, the V gene TRBV9; D call uncertain. Germline loops: CDR1 SGDLS, CDR2 YYNGEE. There are 13 residues in the CDR3. Deletions cut 2 bases from V and 0 bases from J, with 6 bases between. CDR3 sequence reads: CASSVASSYEQYF. CDR3 sequence (DNA): TGTGCCAGCAGCGTCGCCAGCTCCTACGAGCAGTACTTC.

V usage is TRBV7-2 and J usage is TRBJ1-3; possibly TRBD1 for D (5 bases). The V end was cut by 3 bases, the J end by 0 bases, with 9 bases between. The length of the CDR3 is 15 residues. Looked up from germline, CDR1 is SGHTA and CDR2 is FQGNSA. CDR3 sequence reads: CASSFSGSSGNTIYF. DNA of the CDR3: TGTGCCAGCAGCTTTTCAGGGAGCTCTGGAAACACCATATATTTT. Together with reference TRBV7-2 and TRBJ1-3, the CDR3 gives the full variable domain: GAGVSQSPSNKVTEKGKDVELRCDPISGHTALYWYRQSLGQGLEFLIYFQGNSAPDKSGLPSDRFSAERTGGSVSTLTIQRTQQEDSAVYLCASSFSGSSGNTIYFGEGSWLTVV.

The chain is built from TRBV6-5 and TRBJ2-3; possible D gene TRBD1, 5 bases. This CDR3 is 15 amino acids long. Germline lookup yields CDR1 MNHEY and CDR2 SVGAGI. Trimming removed 2 bases from V and 0 bases from J, with 9 bases in between. CDR3: CASSYATESTDTQYF. The CDR3 DNA is TGTGCCAGCAGTTACGCGACAGAGAGCACAGATACGCAGTATTTT.

This clone came up a few times. The CDR3 region has the DNA TGTGCCAGCAGTTACTCCCCCCGGCGGAGTACTGAAGCTTTCTTT. Its protein product is CASSYSPRRSTEAFF. The chain joins TRBV6-5 to TRBJ1-1; D gene ambiguous. Looked up from germline, CDR1 is MNHEY and CDR2 is SVGAGI. The germline V and J ends were trimmed by 0 bases and 5 bases, with 13 bases remaining between them. CDR3 length equals 15 residues.

This CDR3 is CASSDQYSEGYTF. The CDR3 bases are TGCGCCAGCAGTGACCAGTATTCGGAAGGCTACACCTTC. The chain couples TRBV10-1 to TRBJ1-2; D call uncertain. CDR3 length: 13 amino acids. Germline lookup yields CDR1 WNHNN and CDR2 SYGVQD (reference sequence). Trimming removed 3 bases at V and 8 bases at J, with 13 bases between.